This paragraph covers one TCR beta chain sequence. The data belong to a study of blood T cell repertoires in COVID-19. The wider study: COVID-19 samples, acute and convalescent, were from the United States, Italy and Spain. PBMCs, B-cell-depleted T cells, or T cells were the source of the cDNA or gDNA that made up the material.

Source study methods: Cell counts per sample came from amplifying reference gene primers. Assay used: immunoSEQ multiplex PCR; TCRdb lists only in-frame clones, some missing. That table supplies the V and J calls and clone size; D and trimming were determined from the DNA. The sample carries some 68,000 clones, about four fifths recorded once. The CDR3 consists of 14 residues. V lost 11 bases, J lost 7 bases, and 12 bases stayed unmatched. The germline gives CDR1 ENHRY, CDR2 SYGVKD. Sequenced: peripheral blood. This sequence was found in a man aged 70 or older with acute or convalescent COVID-19. The V and J genes are TRBV10-3 and TRBJ2-2, with TRBD2 matching 8 bases. The CDR3 bases are TGTGCCGTAAAAAGCGGGAGAGATAACGGGGAGCTGTTTTTT. Translating it yields CAVKSGRDNGELFF.